This T cell receptor beta chain was captured by sequencing in a study of cytomegalovirus exposure and HLA in healthy donors. Overall study results and limits: Altogether, around 160 TCR beta chains were recorded as cytomegalovirus-associated.

The CDR3 runs 17 residues. Germline CDR1 is SGDLS and CDR2 is YYNGEE. J lost 3 bases, V lost 4 bases, and 14 bases had no gene match. The protocol was immunoSEQ multiplex PCR, while the TCRdb copy is restricted to in-frame clones and leaves out a portion. Among approximately 170,000 clones listed, 84% were seen once. Concerning this clone: What it binds is unknown.

The sequenced material came from PBMCs. This receptor was obtained from a man in his thirties or forties in good health and CMV-seropositive. The chain links TRBV9 to TRBJ1-2; 8 bases are shared with TRBD1. CDR3 nucleotide sequence: TGTGCCAGCAGCCTGCTGGACAGGGAGACCCGGGACTATGGCTACACCTTC. Protein product: CASSLLDRETRDYGYTF.